The 5 T cell receptor beta chains reported below all come from one sample, sequenced in a study of CD8 T cells in Susac syndrome. An input of roughly 0.5 to 1 ug of RNA was subjected to reverse transcription using random hexamers. One entry per CDR3 protein, called by TCRdb with MiXCR from the immunoSEQ multiplex PCR reads. The profile shows 160,000 or so distinct CDR3 sequences, roughly 95% of them singletons. Sequencing was done on a sample of CD4+ T cells from PBMCs. The receptors originated from a human donor in good health.

The chain joins TRBV12-3 or TRBV12-4 to TRBJ2-4; the match to TRBD1 covers 10 bases. Trimming at V came to 6 bases and at J to 1 base, leaving 6 bases not matched to a gene. This CDR3 is built from 16 residues. DNA for the CDR3: TGTGCCAGCAGCCCTAGACAGGGGGCGGCCAAAAACATTCAGTACTTC. Protein: CASSPRQGAAKNIQYF.

The chain is built from TRBV20-1 and TRBJ2-3, with a possible D match to TRBD1 (7 bases). Trimming removed 5 bases from V and 1 base from J, with 10 bases in between. The CDR3 is made up of 13 amino acids. Germline V CDR1 and CDR2: DFQATT, SNEGSKA (reference sequence). The CDR3: CSAPRGGTDTQYF. CDR3 in DNA: TGCAGTGCTCCCAGGGGGGGCACAGATACGCAGTATTTT.

This clonotype was counted between two and nine times. The J gene is TRBJ1-6, the V gene TRBV5-4; no reliable D call. Trimming pared 0 bases from V and 9 bases from J, leaving 13 bases between. CDR1 and CDR2 (germline): SGHNT, YYREEE (reference sequence). The CDR3 is 15 residues long. CDR3 nucleotides: TGTGCCAGCAGCTTGGGGGCAGTCAATACTTCACCCCTCCACTTT. It specifies CASSLGAVNTSPLHF.

This chain joins TRBV15 and TRBJ2-3; D tentatively fits TRBD1 or TRBD2 (5 bases each). Germline V gene sequence: CDR1 LNHNV, CDR2 YYDKDF (reference sequence). V was shortened by 0 bases and J by 4 bases, with 17 bases between the two germline ends. This CDR3 is built from 17 residues. The CDR3 loop is CATSRDRGRPLADTQYF. The CDR3 coding sequence is TGTGCCACCAGCAGAGATCGGGGCAGGCCACTGGCAGATACGCAGTATTTT.

The V call is TRBV4-1, the J call TRBJ2-5; TRBD2 is a possible D gene (7 bases). This CDR3 has 17 residues. Germline CDR1 is MGHRA and CDR2 is YSYEKL. Trimming stripped 1 base from V and 1 base from J, with 16 bases between. The CDR3 loop is CASSQVKRGGVQETQYF. The CDR3 DNA follows: TGCGCCAGCAGCCAAGTAAAAAGGGGGGGAGTCCAAGAGACCCAGTACTTC.